These 27 T cell receptor beta chains came from one sample sequenced in a study of T cell changes during pregnancy in multiple sclerosis. Here immunoSEQ multiplex PCR was the method, and the copy in TCRdb shows in-frame clones only, minus some. The sample holds some 71,000 clones, about 90% seen once. This specimen consisted of peripheral blood, obtained after pregnancy. The receptors here all came from a female donor with multiple sclerosis, enrolled in a pregnancy study.

This clone is a singleton in its sample. The V call is TRBV6-4, the J call TRBJ2-3; TRBD2 agrees at 7 bases. Germline CDR1 and CDR2: MRHNA and SNTAGT. The V segment lost 3 bases and the J segment 4 bases; nucleotides outside the gene matches: 7. The CDR3 extends over 15 amino acids. The CDR3 protein is CASSDRTRSPDTQYF. The CDR3 nucleotides read TGTGCCAGCAGTGATCGGACTAGGTCGCCAGATACGCAGTATTTT.

There are a few counts of this clone. CDR3 amino acids: CASTPRPEGTEAFF. DNA for the CDR3: TGTGCCAGCACCCCCAGACCGGAGGGCACTGAAGCTTTCTTT. The chain joins TRBV27 to TRBJ1-1; no firm D call. CDR1 MNHEY and CDR2 SMNVEV come from the germline V gene (reference sequence). This CDR3 contains 14 residues. V was trimmed by 7 bases and J by 4 bases, leaving 16 bases between them.

The rearrangement uses TRBV5-6 and TRBJ2-7; possible D gene TRBD1, 7 bases. The V gene lost 4 bases and the J gene lost 2 bases, with 13 bases spanning the gap. Looked up from germline, CDR1 is SGHDT and CDR2 is YYEEEE. The CDR3 contains 14 residues. The CDR3 region is CASSPFRGAYEQYF. CDR3 in DNA: TGTGCCAGCAGCCCATTCAGGGGGGCCTACGAGCAGTACTTC.

The J gene is TRBJ2-7, the V gene TRBV11-2; perhaps TRBD2 as D (6 bases). The germline CDR1 and CDR2 sequences are SGHAT and FQNNGV. Deletions cut 5 bases from V and 6 bases from J, with 17 bases between. The CDR3 spans 14 residues. Written as DNA, the CDR3 is TGTGCCAGCAGCCCTGGGGCGGGATCACCCGAGCAGTACTTC. Translating it yields CASSPGAGSPEQYF.

This chain links TRBV30 with TRBJ2-1, with a possible D match to TRBD2 (6 bases). The V end lost 4 bases, the J end lost 6 bases, and 16 bases lay between the germline ends. Germline assignment: CDR1 GTSNPN and CDR2 SVGIG (reference sequence). This CDR3 has 14 residues. This CDR3 is CAWTPGAGPNEQFF. CDR3 DNA: TGTGCCTGGACCCCCGGAGCGGGTCCCAATGAGCAGTTCTTC.

This chain connects TRBV4-1 to TRBJ2-7; D is possibly TRBD2 (7 bases). CDR1 and CDR2 from the germline V gene are MGHRA and YSYEKL. The ends were cut back, 5 bases at V and 4 bases at J, with 15 bases in the middle. The CDR3 loop spans 14 amino acids. The CDR3 here is CASSSWGGGYEQYF. CDR3 nucleotides: TGCGCCAGCAGCTCCTGGGGGGGCGGGTACGAGCAGTACTTC.

This clone is termed medium-sized. The chain combines TRBV7-2 with TRBJ2-7, with 9 bases lining up with TRBD2. The length of the CDR3 is 16 residues. Trimming cost V 0 bases and J 4 bases; bases outside gene matches: 7. Germline lookup yields CDR1 SGHTA and CDR2 FQGNSA. The CDR3 protein is CASSLAGSGRGYEQYF. The CDR3 DNA reads as TGTGCCAGCAGCTTAGCGGGTAGCGGGAGAGGGTACGAGCAGTACTTC.

This chain connects TRBV2 to TRBJ2-7, with 8 bases lining up with TRBD2. The germline gives CDR1 SNHLY, CDR2 FYNNEI. J gave up 7 bases and V 8 bases, and 13 bases lay outside the gene matches. The CDR3 covers 14 residues. The CDR3 spells CASGWFGGAGEQYF. The CDR3 DNA follows: TGTGCCAGCGGATGGTTCGGGGGGGCGGGTGAGCAGTACTTC.

The chain has TRBV7-6 and TRBJ2-2; no clear D. Germline CDR1 and CDR2: SGHVS and FNYEAQ. Trimming left V 3 bases short and J 8 bases short, with 4 bases between. This CDR3 comprises 11 residues. This CDR3 reads CASSFGGELFF. In nucleotides, the CDR3 is TGTGCCAGCAGCTTCGGTGGGGAGCTGTTTTTT.

On this clone itself: A read error may produce the germline difference seen at one junction end. J is TRBJ2-7 and V is TRBV7-2, with D unclear. The CDR3 runs to 12 residues. Per germline, CDR1 SGHTA and CDR2 FQGNSA. The CDR3 DNA follows: TGTGCCAGCAGCCTTGACTCCGACGAGCAGTACTTC. Its protein is CASSLDSDEQYF. Drawing the rest from reference TRBV7-2 and TRBJ2-7, the complete variable domain is GAGVSQSPSNKVTEKGKDVELRCDPISGHTALYWYRQSLGQGLEFLIYFQGNSAPDKSGLPSDRFSAERTGGSVSTLTIQRTQQEDSAVYLCASSLDSDEQYFGPGTRLTVT.

V is TRBV7-9 and J is TRBJ2-3; 9 bases align to TRBD1. Trimming removed 2 bases from V and 6 bases from J; junction bases left unmatched: 6. Germline V gene data show CDR1 as SEHNR and CDR2 as FQNEAQ (reference sequence). The CDR3 spans 15 residues. CDR3 residues: CASSLYRGRADTQYF. The CDR3 region has the DNA TGTGCCAGCAGCTTATACAGGGGGCGGGCGGATACGCAGTATTTT.

DNA for the CDR3: TGTGCCAGCAGTGAAACGGGACAGCTGAACACTGAAGCTTTCTTT. This gives the protein CASSETGQLNTEAFF. The V call is TRBV2, the J call TRBJ1-1, with 7 bases that match TRBD1. CDR3 length equals 15 residues. In germline, CDR1 is SNHLY, CDR2 FYNNEI. Unmatched junction bases numbered 3, after V lost 2 bases and J lost 0 bases.

V and J are TRBV7-2 and TRBJ1-1; perhaps TRBD1 as D (6 bases). Trimming stripped 5 bases from V and 4 bases from J, with 8 bases between. The CDR3 totals 12 residues. Germline loops: CDR1 SGHTA, CDR2 FQGNSA. This CDR3 reads CASSNRATEAFF. In nucleotides, the CDR3 is TGTGCCAGCAGCAACAGGGCCACTGAAGCTTTCTTT.

The chain carries TRBV6-5 and TRBJ2-7; tentative D call: TRBD1 (6 bases). Germline CDR1 MNHEY, CDR2 SVGAGI. This CDR3 spans 15 amino acids. V lost 8 bases, J lost 0 bases, and 17 bases lay in between. CDR3 amino acids: CASSYPGRGSYEQYF. The CDR3 coding sequence is TGTGCCAGCTCCTACCCGGGCAGGGGCTCCTACGAGCAGTACTTC.

V is TRBV21-1 and J is TRBJ2-2; TRBD2 is taken as the D call from the table, unchecked against the DNA. TRBV21-1 constitutes a pseudogene. The CDR3 runs to 14 residues. The CDR3 DNA reads TGTGCCAGGGGGACTAGCGGGAAGACCGGGGAGCTGTTTTTT. Translating it yields CARGTSGKTGELFF.

The chain couples TRBV7-8 to TRBJ2-7; D not resolved. This CDR3 comprises 12 residues. Germline V gene data show CDR1 as SGHVS and CDR2 as FQNEAQ. With 1 base removed from V and 9 bases from J, the gap between germline ends came to 10 bases. This CDR3 reads CASSLEHAPQYF. The CDR3 DNA reads TGTGCCAGCAGCTTAGAGCACGCCCCGCAGTACTTC.

V is TRBV2 and J is TRBJ1-2; no firm D call. Germline V gene lookup returns CDR1 SNHLY and CDR2 FYNNEI. V was shortened by 7 bases and J by 6 bases, with 9 bases between the two germline ends. This CDR3 spans 11 amino acids. This CDR3 reads CASTPGNGYTF. The CDR3 DNA reads TGTGCCAGCACACCGGGGAATGGCTACACCTTC.

The chain recombines TRBV7-3 with TRBJ1-1; D perhaps matches TRBD1 (5 bases). The germline CDR1 and CDR2 sequences are SGHTA and FQGTGA. Trimming took 0 bases from V and 3 from J, leaving 17 bases between them. The CDR3 sequence is 17 residues long. CDR3 protein: CASSLTYGQGLYTEAFF. The CDR3 DNA follows: TGTGCCAGCAGCTTAACGTATGGGCAGGGTCTTTACACTGAAGCTTTCTTT.

This rearrangement joins TRBV6-5 to TRBJ1-1, with 10 positions matching TRBD1. CDR3 length equals 14 residues. Losses at the gene ends were 2 bases for V and 4 bases for J; bases not matched to a gene: 1. Germline assignment: CDR1 MNHEY and CDR2 SVGAGI. The CDR3 region is CASSYRDRGTEAFF. The CDR3 DNA reads TGTGCCAGCAGTTACCGGGACAGGGGCACTGAAGCTTTCTTT.

The J gene is TRBJ2-1, the V gene TRBV6-6, with 11 bases matching TRBD1. Germline assignment: CDR1 MNHNY and CDR2 SVGAGI (reference sequence). This CDR3 is built from 15 residues. V shed 8 bases and J 4 bases; nucleotides not matched to a gene: 7. The CDR3 DNA reads TGTGCCAGCCGTGAGGACAGGGGGCCTTACAATGAGCAGTTCTTC. This gives the protein CASREDRGPYNEQFF.

The V and J genes are TRBV5-1 and TRBJ1-1; 12 bases align to TRBD1. V was clipped by 4 bases and J by 4 bases; unmatched bases: 8. The CDR3 has 16 amino acids. Per the germline V gene, CDR1 is SGHRS and CDR2 is YFSETQ. CDR3 in DNA: TGCGCCAGCAGCACAGGACCGGGACAGGGGGCCACTGAAGCTTTCTTT. It specifies CASSTGPGQGATEAFF.

The chain combines TRBV27 with TRBJ1-2, with D perhaps TRBD1 (5 bases). This CDR3 is 15 amino acids long. With 7 bases removed from V and 0 bases from J, the gap between germline ends came to 15 bases. CDR1 is MNHEY and CDR2 is SMNVEV in the germline V gene (reference sequence). The CDR3 DNA sequence: TGTGCCAGCACCTATGGGGCAGGAACTAACTATGGCTACACCTTC. Protein product: CASTYGAGTNYGYTF.

The chain combines TRBV28 with TRBJ2-7; TRBD1 matches 7 bases. This CDR3 contains 13 residues. Trimming at V came to 5 bases and at J to 0 bases, leaving 1 base not matched to a gene. Germline-derived CDR1 and CDR2 are MDHEN and SYDVKM. The CDR3 DNA is TGTGCCAGCAGTGGGACAGCCTCCTACGAGCAGTACTTC. Translating gives CASSGTASYEQYF.

The rearrangement uses TRBV5-1 and TRBJ1-5; 7 bases fit TRBD1. With 0 bases clipped from V and 4 bases from J, the junction kept 10 bases outside the gene matches. Germline CDR1 is SGHRS and CDR2 is YFSETQ. The CDR3 spans 17 residues. DNA for the CDR3: TGCGCCAGCAGCTTGGGAATTGGGACAGATGGAAATCAGCCCCAGCATTTT. It translates to CASSLGIGTDGNQPQHF.

The genes are TRBV27 and TRBJ1-5, with 9 bases matching TRBD1. This CDR3 comprises 15 residues. Germline values: CDR1 MNHEY, CDR2 SMNVEV (reference sequence). Trimming removed 5 bases from V and 5 bases from J; junction bases left unmatched: 7. The DNA of the CDR3 is TGTGCCAGCAGTCCGGGACAGGGAGGGTATCAGCCCCAGCATTTT. It encodes CASSPGQGGYQPQHF.

This clone showed up just once. This rearrangement joins TRBV10-3 to TRBJ2-5; TRBD1 matches 7 bases. Per the germline V gene, CDR1 is ENHRY and CDR2 is SYGVKD. The CDR3 runs 13 residues. Trimming took 11 bases from V and 1 from J; bases not matched to a gene: 7. In DNA, the CDR3 is TGTGCCTCAAAAGACAGGGCCCAAGAGACCCAGTACTTC. Its translation: CASKDRAQETQYF.

This chain joins TRBV27 and TRBJ1-2; 8 bases map to TRBD1. CDR1 and CDR2 from the germline V gene are MNHEY and SMNVEV (reference sequence). The CDR3 has 12 amino acids. Unmatched junction bases numbered 1, after V lost 3 bases and J lost 7 bases. The CDR3: CASSFRGLGYTF. The CDR3 DNA is TGTGCCAGCAGTTTCAGGGGGCTTGGCTACACCTTC.